This TCR beta chain was captured in a study of read filtering for tumor transcriptome and immune sequencing. Overall study findings and caveats: Approximately 82% of IR-seq clonotypes had a single read, yet these held around 3.3% of reads.

Many counts were recorded for this clonotype. The antigen is not known. Germline CDR1 reads MDHEN; CDR2 reads SYDVKM. Trimming cost V 6 bases and J 0 bases; bases outside gene matches: 7. CDR3 length: 16 residues. From around 0.4 ug of RNA, a library with molecular barcoded alpha/delta and beta/gamma adaptors was made. TCRdb re-called the reads through MiXCR, storing one row per CDR3 protein. The table lists about 86,000 distinct CDR3 sequences, 10% to 15% of them singletons, with about 15% in the top ten. At the time of active disease, bone marrow was collected from every patient. Material for sequencing was a population of CD138-negative cells sorted from bone marrow. This clonotype was obtained from a donor over 35 with multiple myeloma. The V gene is TRBV28, the J gene TRBJ1-5, with 8 bases that match TRBD1. CDR3 sequence reads: CASSLVTGASNQPQHF. In DNA form, the CDR3 reads TGTGCCAGCAGCTTGGTGACAGGGGCTAGCAATCAGCCCCAGCATTTT.